Sequencing of this TCR beta chain was carried out in a study of blood T cell repertoires in COVID-19. For the study at large: PBMCs, B-cell-depleted T cells, or T cells were the source of the cDNA or gDNA that made up the material.

Authors' analysis steps: Amplified reference gene primers provided the basis for estimating nucleated cell counts. Measured with immunoSEQ multiplex PCR; TCRdb has only the in-frame clones, and not every one. That table gives V, J and clone size, and the DNA gave D and trimming. The sample consists of some 250,000 clones, about 88% of them appearing once. Germline V gene sequence: CDR1 SGHKS, CDR2 YYEKEE (reference sequence). CDR3 length: 17 residues. Germline trimming cut 7 bases from V and 4 bases from J; bases unmatched to any gene: 14. The genes are TRBV5-5 and TRBJ1-2, with TRBD1 matching 12 bases. The clonotype originates from a woman in her seventies with active or convalescent COVID-19. Input material: peripheral blood. The CDR3 reads CASGRGTGGVKLYGYTF. CDR3 in DNA: TGTGCCAGCGGCCGGGGGACAGGGGGCGTGAAACTCTATGGCTACACCTTC.